This T cell receptor beta chain was sequenced for a study of T cell repertoires in cytomegalovirus infection. In the study overall: CMV infection together with matching HLA type was indicated by public TCR beta signatures.

A single record per CDR3 protein comes from TCRdb applying MiXCR to the reads. The table records about 240,000 distinct CDR3 sequences, about 5.9% of them present only once. This clonotype was seen many times. The CDR3 loop spans 15 amino acids. Germline-derived CDR1 and CDR2 are MNHNS and SASEGT. Deletions cut 7 bases from V and 0 bases from J, with 10 bases between. J is TRBJ2-6 and V is TRBV6-1; D is unclear. The clonotype was recovered from a human donor in good health (CMV status not recorded). Some clones in this sample may be carry-over from other donors' samples. Sequenced material: PBMCs. The CDR3 DNA sequence: TGTGCCAGCACCCCAGGATTCTCTGGGGCCAACGTCCTGACTTTC. It specifies CASTPGFSGANVLTF.